This record covers a single TCR beta chain. Its cognate antigen is unknown. Relative to the germline gene, one junction end is altered; a read error may explain this. This entry comes from a study of T cell responses to AZD1222 COVID-19 vaccine. The V gene's germline CDR1 is SEHNR and CDR2 FQNEAQ (reference sequence). The CDR3 contains 16 residues. Study-wide findings and caveats: Donors were chiefly white British, with a greater number of females, and clonal diversity was perhaps underestimated.

Assay: immunoSEQ multiplex PCR; the TCRdb copy retains only in-frame clones and omits some. The sample records about 39,000 clones, about 91% being singletons. Specimen: peripheral blood, collected 28 days after the second AZD1222 dose. The clonotype was recovered from an adult who received the AZD1222 COVID-19 vaccine. This chain links TRBV7-9 with TRBJ2-5; unclear D gene. Written as DNA, the CDR3 is TGTGCCAGCAGCTTAGCTCGGTCAGATCCAAGAGAGGCCCAGTACTTC. Translating gives CASSLARSDPREAQYF.